This T cell receptor (beta chain) was recorded in a study of CD8+ T cells in alopecia areata. TCR sequencing used cDNA made by reverse transcription of extracted RNA. The repertoire was sequenced with immunoSEQ multiplex PCR; TCRdb's copy has only in-frame clones and lacks some. Of 100,000 to 150,000 clones in the sample, 45% to 50% were seen once. T lymphocytes (CD4+ and CD8+) were sorted from PBMCs. As concerns this clone: Its target is not known.

The study, taken as a whole, reports: The study found TCR sharing across patients less clear than in mice, possibly for HLA reasons. Lesional scalp exceeded normal scalp in clonality, especially in alopecia totalis/universalis.

The material sequenced was CD8+ T cells sorted from blood, taken at week 0. The clonotype comes from a human donor with alopecia areata.

CDR3 residues: CASSLTRANTGELFF. In nucleotides, the CDR3 is TGTGCCAGCAGCCTAACAAGGGCGAACACCGGGGAGCTGTTTTTT. This chain connects TRBV7-8 to TRBJ2-2; D remains unclear. Per germline, CDR1 SGHVS and CDR2 FQNEAQ. Trimming took 5 bases from V and 0 from J, leaving 10 bases between them. The CDR3 runs to 15 residues.